One and the same sample provided the 29 T cell receptor beta chains below, sequenced in a study of blood T cell repertoires in COVID-19. Sequencing was performed with immunoSEQ multiplex PCR; in TCRdb, only in-frame clones are kept and a portion is missing. The sample has around 250,000 clones, 89% seen once. The source material was peripheral blood. These receptors all stem from a woman aged 40 to 55 who had recovered from COVID-19.

The chain has TRBV10-3 and TRBJ1-2; TRBD1 aligns across 10 bases. V shed 6 bases and J 4 bases; nucleotides not matched to a gene: 8. Per germline, CDR1 ENHRY and CDR2 SYGVKD. The CDR3 runs 15 residues. The CDR3 loop is CAISEGTGEPYGYTF. DNA of the CDR3: TGTGCCATCAGCGAAGGGACAGGGGAACCCTATGGCTACACCTTC.

The chain couples TRBV2 to TRBJ2-1; D call uncertain. The length of the CDR3 is 13 residues. Germline CDR1 and CDR2: SNHLY and FYNNEI. Trimming shortened V by 7 bases and J by 3 bases, and 10 bases separated the two germline ends. The CDR3 DNA sequence: TGTGCCAGCATCGGCGGAGACTACAATGAGCAGTTCTTC. Translating it yields CASIGGDYNEQFF.

The chain recombines TRBV7-2 with TRBJ2-3, with TRBD1 matching over 7 bases. The CDR3 has 15 amino acids. Germline V CDR1 and CDR2: SGHTA, FQGNSA. The J segment lost 2 bases and the V segment lost 2 bases, leaving 4 bases of the junction unmatched. The CDR3 region has the DNA TGTGCCAGCAGCTTATCACAGGGGCTCACAGATACGCAGTATTTT. Amino acid sequence: CASSLSQGLTDTQYF.

This chain connects TRBV12-5 to TRBJ2-3; 7 bases align to TRBD1. With V trimmed by 4 bases and J by 3 bases, 10 bases remained unmatched. Germline V gives CDR1 LGHNT, CDR2 FRNRAP. This CDR3 is built from 16 residues. The CDR3: CASGSGQPGLTDTQYF. CDR3 nucleotides: TGTGCTAGTGGTTCGGGACAGCCCGGATTGACAGATACGCAGTATTTT.

The J gene is TRBJ2-1, the V gene TRBV4-3; possibly TRBD2 for D (5 bases). V was shortened by 0 bases and J by 2 bases, with 14 bases between the two germline ends. Germline V gives CDR1 LGHNA, CDR2 YSLEER. The CDR3 length is 17 residues. The CDR3 region is CASSQEAAGSPYNEQFF. In DNA form, the CDR3 reads TGCGCCAGCAGCCAAGAAGCGGCCGGGTCACCCTACAATGAGCAGTTCTTC.

The gene calls are TRBV10-2 and TRBJ1-2, with 7 bases matching TRBD1. With 2 bases clipped from V and 4 bases from J, the junction kept 4 bases outside the gene matches. The V gene's germline CDR1 is WSHSY and CDR2 SAAADI. This CDR3 has 14 amino acids. The CDR3 DNA reads as TGCGCCAGCAGTGAGGGGAAGGGGGCCTATGGCTACACCTTC. This translates into CASSEGKGAYGYTF.

The V call is TRBV28, the J call TRBJ2-1, with D perhaps TRBD1 (5 bases). The V gene's germline CDR1 is MDHEN and CDR2 SYDVKM. The CDR3 has 15 residues. Trimming left V 7 bases short and J 3 bases short, with 16 bases between. CDR3 sequence: CASTRVRSGYNEQFF. The DNA of the CDR3 is TGTGCCAGCACCAGGGTTCGGTCGGGCTACAATGAGCAGTTCTTC.

This clone has only a few counts. V and J are TRBV2 and TRBJ1-5; D might be TRBD1 (5 bases). V was trimmed by 5 bases and J by 4 bases, leaving 15 bases between them. There are 15 residues in the CDR3. Germline CDR1 and CDR2: SNHLY and FYNNEI. The CDR3: CASSLVDTRNQPQHF. As DNA, the CDR3 is TGTGCCAGCAGTCTAGTGGACACCCGAAATCAGCCCCAGCATTTT. Together with reference TRBV2 and TRBJ1-5, the CDR3 gives the full variable domain: EPEVTQTPSHQVTQMGQEVILRCVPISNHLYFYWYRQILGQKVEFLVSFYNNEISEKSEIFDDQFSVERPDGSNFTLKIRSTKLEDSAMYFCASSLVDTRNQPQHFGDGTRLSIL.

V is TRBV5-1 and J is TRBJ1-5; tentatively, D is TRBD1 (5 bases). The germline CDR1 and CDR2 sequences are SGHRS and YFSETQ. The CDR3 is 14 amino acids. V was clipped by 1 base and J by 7 bases, with 12 bases between them. The CDR3 nucleotides are TGCGCCAGCAGCTTGTTTGGGGGGGAACAGCCCCAGCATTTT. Its translation is CASSLFGGEQPQHF. Looking up the rest from reference TRBV5-1 and TRBJ1-5 gives the full variable domain: KAGVTQTPRYLIKTRGQQVTLSCSPISGHRSVSWYQQTPGQGLQFLFEYFSETQRNKGNFPGRFSGRQFSNSRSEMNVSTLELGDSALYLCASSLFGGEQPQHFGDGTRLSIL.

In its sample, this clone was seen once. The V and J genes are TRBV3-1 (or the pseudogene TRBV3-2) and TRBJ2-1; a possible D gene is TRBD1 (6 bases). CDR3 length: 15 residues. Germline V gene sequence: CDR1 LGHDT, CDR2 YNNKEL (reference sequence). V shed 4 bases and J shed 3 bases, with 13 bases lying between them. CDR3 in DNA: TGTGCCAGCAGCCGAACCGGGACAATCTACAATGAGCAGTTCTTC. This translates into CASSRTGTIYNEQFF.

The chain couples TRBV11-2 to TRBJ2-6, with D tentatively TRBD2 (6 bases). Germline V gene data show CDR1 as SGHAT and CDR2 as FQNNGV. Trimming took off 4 bases at V and 0 bases at J, with 13 bases between the two ends. The CDR3 is made up of 17 amino acids. Here the CDR3 reads CASSSGLPISGANVLTF. The DNA of the CDR3 is TGTGCCAGCAGCTCGGGACTTCCGATCTCTGGGGCCAACGTCCTGACTTTC.

V usage is TRBV11-3 and J usage is TRBJ1-2; the D is unclear. Trimming took 5 bases from V and 6 from J, leaving 10 bases between them. This CDR3 has 12 residues. CDR1 SGHNT and CDR2 YENEEA come from the germline V gene. The CDR3 spells CASSLPGDGYTF. The CDR3 DNA follows: TGTGCCAGCAGCCTACCCGGGGATGGCTACACCTTC.

The chain joins TRBV5-4 to TRBJ2-5; D is unresolved. There are 12 residues in the CDR3. Trimming stripped 2 bases from V and 5 bases from J, with 7 bases between. CDR1 is SGHNT, CDR2 YYREEE, per germline (reference sequence). DNA for the CDR3: TGTGCCAGCAGCTTAGCACCGGAGACCCAGTACTTC. It is translated as CASSLAPETQYF.

The chain carries TRBV7-2 and TRBJ2-7; 9 nucleotides match TRBD2. The V segment lost 5 bases and the J segment 3 bases; nucleotides outside the gene matches: 8. The CDR3 sequence is 15 residues long. Germline assignment: CDR1 SGHTA and CDR2 FQGNSA. The CDR3 DNA follows: TGTGCCAGCAGCCATACCCCTAGCGGGAACTACGAGCAGTACGTC. It specifies CASSHTPSGNYEQYV.

J is TRBJ2-7 and V is TRBV7-9; the match to TRBD1 covers 7 bases. The V and J ends lost 5 bases and 4 bases, in that order; junction bases with no gene match: 5. The CDR3 covers 13 residues. Germline V gene data show CDR1 as SEHNR and CDR2 as FQNEAQ (reference sequence). The CDR3, as DNA: TGTGCCAGCAGCCCGAGGGGGCAGTACGAGCAGTACGTC. Protein sequence: CASSPRGQYEQYV.

The V and J genes are TRBV10-1 and TRBJ2-3; 8 nucleotides line up with TRBD2. With 3 bases clipped from V and 2 bases from J, the junction kept 4 bases outside the gene matches. Per germline, CDR1 WNHNN and CDR2 SYGVQD (reference sequence). CDR3 size: 15 residues. The chain's CDR3 is CASSDGAGVTDTQYF. CDR3 nucleotide sequence: TGCGCCAGCAGTGACGGAGCGGGAGTCACAGATACGCAGTATTTT.

The chain joins TRBV11-2 to TRBJ2-7; possibly TRBD1 for D (6 bases). Trimming removed 1 base from V and 3 bases from J, with 10 bases in between. Germline V gene lookup returns CDR1 SGHAT and CDR2 FQNNGV. The CDR3 runs 14 residues. The CDR3 DNA sequence: TGTGCCAGCAGCTTAGGGTTAGGGGGCTACGAGCAGTACGTC. It yields the protein CASSLGLGGYEQYV.

The genes are TRBV19 and TRBJ1-4; 10 nucleotides agree with TRBD1. CDR1 and CDR2 from the germline V gene are LNHDA and SQIVND (reference sequence). Losses at the gene ends were 8 bases for V and 0 bases for J; bases not matched to a gene: 3. This CDR3 has 15 residues. The CDR3 coding sequence is TGTGCCAGTTGGGACAGGGGCCCAACTAATGAAAAACTGTTTTTT. Amino acid sequence: CASWDRGPTNEKLFF.

This clone occurred once. The chain is built from TRBV27 and TRBJ1-6; tentatively, D is TRBD1 (6 bases). The germline V gene encodes CDR1 MNHEY and CDR2 SMNVEV (reference sequence). The CDR3 has 15 amino acids. V lost 2 bases to trimming and J lost 9 bases, with 14 bases between them. CDR3 bases: TGTGCCAGCAGTTTACTCCTACAGGGTGGTTCACCCCTCCACTTT. This sequence encodes CASSLLLQGGSPLHF.

This clone was counted between two and nine times. The chain combines TRBV5-1 with TRBJ2-5, with a weak D call TRBD1 (6 bases). V shed 4 bases and J shed 4 bases, with 14 bases lying between them. The CDR3 sequence is 14 residues long. The germline CDR1 and CDR2 sequences are SGHRS and YFSETQ. The CDR3 DNA is TGCGCCAGCAGCCTCCGGGACAAAGGAGAGACCCAGTACTTC. This codes for CASSLRDKGETQYF.

The chain employs TRBV2 and TRBJ2-3; possible D gene TRBD1, 5 bases. The V and J ends lost 0 bases and 2 bases respectively, with 6 bases between them. Per germline, CDR1 SNHLY and CDR2 FYNNEI. This CDR3 contains 14 residues. The CDR3 nucleotides are TGTGCCAGCAGTGAAGCAGGGGTCACAGATACGCAGTATTTT. It translates to CASSEAGVTDTQYF.

The sample holds one count of this clone. The gene calls are TRBV19 and TRBJ1-5, with 7 bases aligning to TRBD1. The CDR3 is made up of 16 amino acids. Per germline, CDR1 LNHDA and CDR2 SQIVND (reference sequence). Germline trimming cut 5 bases from V and 5 bases from J; bases unmatched to any gene: 12. The CDR3 nucleotides are TGTGCCAGTAGTCCCTTCGCCCGACAGGGCCATCAGCCCCAGCATTTT. It specifies CASSPFARQGHQPQHF.

The chain has TRBV11-2 and TRBJ1-2, with TRBD1 matching 7 bases. Germline V gives CDR1 SGHAT, CDR2 FQNNGV. The CDR3 has 14 amino acids. Unmatched junction bases numbered 5, after V lost 5 bases and J lost 2 bases. The CDR3 DNA is TGTGCCAGCAGCCCGTTACAGGGGAACTATGGCTACACCTTC. Its protein product is CASSPLQGNYGYTF.

The gene calls are TRBV11-2 and TRBJ2-1; TRBD2 agrees at 12 bases. The CDR3 is 18 amino acids. With 7 bases clipped from V and 6 bases from J, the junction kept 16 bases outside the gene matches. Germline V lookup: CDR1 SGHAT, CDR2 FQNNGV. The CDR3 spells CASIPKLGLAGTRNEQFF. The CDR3 DNA is TGTGCCAGCATTCCAAAACTCGGACTAGCGGGGACCCGCAATGAGCAGTTCTTC. The whole variable domain, remainder taken from reference TRBV11-2 and TRBJ2-1, is EAGVAQSPRYKIIEKRQSVAFWCNPISGHATLYWYQQILGQGPKLLIQFQNNGVVDDSQLPKDRFSAERLKGVDSTLKIQPAKLEDSAVYLCASIPKLGLAGTRNEQFFGPGTRLTVL.

The chain carries TRBV5-4 and TRBJ2-7, with 7 bases fitting TRBD2. The CDR3 is 12 residues long. The J segment lost 5 bases and the V segment lost 4 bases, leaving 3 bases of the junction unmatched. Germline V gene sequence: CDR1 SGHNT, CDR2 YYREEE (reference sequence). The CDR3 reads CASSVGGNEQYV. CDR3 DNA: TGTGCCAGCAGCGTCGGGGGGAACGAGCAGTACGTC.

The CDR3 DNA reads as TGTGCCAGCAGTTCCCTAACAGGGTTGGATGGAAACACCATATATTTT. Translated: CASSSLTGLDGNTIYF. The rearrangement joins TRBV6-2 or TRBV6-3 to TRBJ1-3; tentatively, D is TRBD1 (6 bases). Germline lookup yields CDR1 MNHEY and CDR2 SVGEGT. The CDR3 length is 16 residues. Trimming stripped 4 bases from V and 3 bases from J, with 16 bases between.

The rearrangement joins TRBV11-2 to TRBJ2-1; 12 bases agree with TRBD2. Germline-derived CDR1 and CDR2 are SGHAT and FQNNGV. The CDR3 extends over 13 amino acids. Trimming cost V 6 bases and J 15 bases; bases outside gene matches: 9. The CDR3 loop reads CASRGLAGEWLFF. DNA for the CDR3: TGTGCCAGCAGGGGACTAGCGGGCGAGTGGCTGTTCTTC.

The rearrangement links TRBV6-5 to TRBJ1-5; no clear D gene. This CDR3 contains 13 residues. V was shortened by 5 bases and J by 0 bases, with 5 bases between the two germline ends. Germline V CDR1 and CDR2: MNHEY, SVGAGI. CDR3 loop: CASSPNSNQPQHF. CDR3 sequence (DNA): TGTGCCAGCAGTCCAAATAGCAATCAGCCCCAGCATTTT.

The genes are TRBV7-2 and TRBJ2-5; 8 bases are shared with TRBD2. Per germline, CDR1 SGHTA and CDR2 FQGNSA. The CDR3 is made up of 14 amino acids. Trimming at V came to 5 bases and at J to 9 bases, leaving 11 bases not matched to a gene. DNA for the CDR3: TGTGCCAGCAGCCCCCCCGGGACTAGAATAGCCCAGTACTTC. Translation gives CASSPPGTRIAQYF.